This entry lists 22 T cell receptor beta chains sequenced from one sample in a study of cytomegalovirus exposure and HLA in healthy donors. With 60 Vbeta and 13 Jbeta primers, the PCR was carried out. Assay used: immunoSEQ multiplex PCR; TCRdb lists only in-frame clones, some missing. The sample includes about 140,000 clones, about three quarters of them seen just once. Input material: PBMCs. The source of these receptors is a woman aged 30 to 39 in good health and CMV-seronegative.

This rearrangement joins TRBV6-5 to TRBJ1-5; possibly TRBD1 for D (5 bases). CDR3 length: 14 residues. Germline V gene sequence: CDR1 MNHEY, CDR2 SVGAGI. V lost 5 bases to trimming and J lost 11 bases, with 19 bases between them. CDR3 sequence: CASSTTALGSTQHF. Written as DNA, the CDR3 is TGTGCCAGCAGTACGACAGCGTTAGGTTCGACCCAGCATTTT.

The rearrangement uses TRBV18 and TRBJ1-5; weak D call: TRBD1 (6 bases). V lost 2 bases to trimming and J lost 3 bases, with 11 bases between them. The CDR3 has 15 residues. CDR1 is KGHSH and CDR2 is LQKENI in the germline V gene. CDR3 residues: CASSPTGLFNQPQHF. DNA of the CDR3: TGTGCCAGCTCACCAACAGGGCTATTCAATCAGCCCCAGCATTTT.

The rearrangement joins TRBV5-1 to TRBJ1-1; possible D gene TRBD1, 6 bases. Germline values: CDR1 SGHRS, CDR2 YFSETQ. V lost 2 bases and J 5 bases, leaving 7 bases between the germline ends. CDR3 length: 12 residues. The CDR3 is CASSLQGTEAFF. For the CDR3, the DNA is TGCGCCAGCAGCTTACAGGGTACTGAAGCTTTCTTT.

The rearrangement joins TRBV11-3 to TRBJ1-3; 8 nucleotides agree with TRBD1. Trimming at V came to 4 bases and at J to 3 bases, leaving 11 bases not matched to a gene. The CDR3 length is 17 residues. The germline V gene has CDR1 SGHNT and CDR2 YENEEA. CDR3 residues: CASSWEPDRDNGNTIYF. CDR3 bases: TGTGCCAGCAGCTGGGAACCGGACAGGGATAATGGAAACACCATATATTTT.

This clone appeared a single time. V is TRBV18 and J is TRBJ2-5, with a weak D call TRBD2 (6 bases). The J call could be wrong; TRBJ2-7 is a better fit for the DNA end. Germline CDR1 KGHSH, CDR2 LQKENI. This CDR3 has 14 residues. CDR3 amino acids: CASSRDGGQYEQYF. DNA for the CDR3: TGTGCCAGCTCACGTGACGGAGGGCAATACGAGCAGTACTTC.

Written as DNA, the CDR3 is TGTGCCACCAGCAGACCCGACAGCTTAGAAGCTTTCTTT. It translates to CATSRPDSLEAFF. The gene calls are TRBV15 and TRBJ1-1; tentative D call: TRBD1 (5 bases). This CDR3 has 13 residues. The germline V and J ends were trimmed by 2 bases and 8 bases, with 12 bases remaining between them. Per germline, CDR1 LNHNV and CDR2 YYDKDF (reference sequence).

CDR3 amino acids: CASSLLEISNQPQHF. The CDR3 nucleotides read TGTGCCAGCAGCTTGTTGGAGATTAGCAATCAGCCCCAGCATTTT. This chain connects TRBV5-8 to TRBJ1-5, with D unresolved. The CDR3 runs to 15 residues. V was shortened by 1 base and J by 0 bases, with 8 bases between the two germline ends. CDR1 is SGHTS and CDR2 is YDEGEE in the germline V gene. Drawing the rest from reference TRBV5-8 and TRBJ1-5, the complete variable domain is EAGVTQSPTHLIKTRGQQATLRCSPISGHTSVYWYQQALGLGLQFLLWYDEGEERNRGNFPPRFSGRQFPNYSSELNVNALELEDSALYLCASSLLEISNQPQHFGDGTRLSIL.

This sequence joins TRBV7-2 and TRBJ2-7; TRBD2 aligns across 10 bases. CDR3 length equals 16 residues. With 5 bases clipped from V and 3 bases from J, the junction kept 10 bases outside the gene matches. Germline CDR1 SGHTA, CDR2 FQGNSA. The chain's CDR3 is CASSARGQRGGYEQYF. CDR3 sequence (DNA): TGTGCCAGCAGCGCCAGAGGGCAGCGGGGGGGCTACGAGCAGTACTTC.

The chain recombines TRBV5-6 with TRBJ1-5, with TRBD1 matching 9 bases. Germline V lookup: CDR1 SGHDT, CDR2 YYEEEE. This CDR3 is 15 amino acids long. J lost 6 bases, V lost 4 bases, and 8 bases had no gene match. CDR3 in amino acids: CASSVRDRVAQPQHF. CDR3 DNA: TGTGCCAGCAGCGTCCGGGACAGGGTGGCTCAGCCCCAGCATTTT.

The gene calls are TRBV4-3 and TRBJ1-2, with a weak D call TRBD1 (6 bases). Germline V CDR1 and CDR2: LGHNA, YSLEER. The CDR3 contains 15 residues. V shed 0 bases and J shed 4 bases, with 12 bases lying between them. In DNA form, the CDR3 reads TGCGCCAGCAGCCAAGATCCCGACAGGTTCTATGGCTACACCTTC. As protein: CASSQDPDRFYGYTF.

This chain links TRBV9 with TRBJ2-4; 16 bases are shared with TRBD2. V trimming: 8 bases; J trimming: 7 bases; junction bases outside the gene matches: 18. CDR3 size: 19 residues. The germline gives CDR1 SGDLS, CDR2 YYNGEE. CDR3 DNA sequence: TGTGCCAGTTCCTCCGGGACTAGCGGGGGGGCCCTCCGGAGGAACATTCAGTACTTC. Its protein is CASSSGTSGGALRRNIQYF.

CDR3 bases: TGCGCCAGCAGTCGAAGGGGGGGAAGGAGCAATCAGCCCCAGCATTTT. Translated: CASSRRGGRSNQPQHF. The rearrangement uses TRBV23-1 and TRBJ1-5; D might be TRBD1 (6 bases). TRBV23-1 is known as an ORF, though its function is uncertain. V gave up 4 bases and J gave up 1 base, with 14 bases separating them. This CDR3 is built from 16 residues.

The V gene is TRBV6-5, the J gene TRBJ1-3, with D possibly being TRBD1 (5 bases). Germline lookup yields CDR1 MNHEY and CDR2 SVGAGI. This CDR3 contains 15 residues. Trimming stripped 0 bases from V and 2 bases from J, with 8 bases between. CDR3 DNA sequence: TGTGCCAGCAGTTACTCTAAACAGGCTGGAAACACCATATATTTT. This gives the protein CASSYSKQAGNTIYF.

The chain uses TRBV6-1 and TRBJ2-5; 7 nucleotides match TRBD1. This CDR3 region has 13 residues. CDR1 is MNHNS and CDR2 is SASEGT in the germline V gene. Unmatched junction bases numbered 3, after V lost 7 bases and J lost 1 base. The CDR3: CASMTGPQETQYF. CDR3 DNA sequence: TGTGCCAGCATGACAGGGCCCCAAGAGACCCAGTACTTC.

The chain has TRBV6-1 and TRBJ1-2, with D perhaps TRBD1 (5 bases). The CDR3 sequence is 14 residues long. From germline, CDR1 is MNHNS and CDR2 SASEGT. The V gene lost 8 bases and the J gene lost 4 bases, with 17 bases spanning the gap. In DNA, the CDR3 is TGTGCCAGCCGGGGGAACATTACCTTCTATGGCTACACCTTC. Protein sequence: CASRGNITFYGYTF.

This clone was found a few times. The gene calls are TRBV5-7 and TRBJ1-2; 7 bases map to TRBD1. TRBV5-7 is marked as an open reading frame, function uncertain. V was pared by 5 bases and J by 5 bases, with 12 bases of the junction left unmatched. CDR3 length: 15 residues. CDR3 protein: CASSLTGTASYGYTF. The CDR3 bases are TGTGCCAGCAGTTTGACCGGGACAGCTTCTTATGGCTACACCTTC.

The chain employs TRBV29-1 and TRBJ1-3; no clear D. Germline CDR1 reads SQVTM; CDR2 reads ANQGSEA. With 4 bases removed from V and 0 bases from J, the gap between germline ends came to 7 bases. The CDR3 covers 13 residues. CDR3 sequence reads: CSVGGNSGNTIYF. CDR3 in DNA: TGCAGCGTTGGAGGCAACTCTGGAAACACCATATATTTT.

This clone was observed a single time. In nucleotides, the CDR3 is TGTGCCAGCAGCTTAGCGGGACTTGAAGCTTTCTTT. Protein: CASSLAGLEAFF. The V call is TRBV7-2, the J call TRBJ1-1, with a weak D call TRBD1 (5 bases). Germline CDR1 and CDR2: SGHTA and FQGNSA. The CDR3 totals 12 residues. Trimming left V 0 bases short and J 7 bases short, with 6 bases between. Drawing the rest from reference TRBV7-2 and TRBJ1-1, the complete variable domain is GAGVSQSPSNKVTEKGKDVELRCDPISGHTALYWYRQSLGQGLEFLIYFQGNSAPDKSGLPSDRFSAERTGGSVSTLTIQRTQQEDSAVYLCASSLAGLEAFFGQGTRLTVV.

This sequence joins TRBV7-9 and TRBJ1-1; 7 nucleotides agree with TRBD1. This CDR3 contains 12 residues. V lost 5 bases and J lost 9; bases outside the gene matches: 6. Germline lookup yields CDR1 SEHNR and CDR2 FQNEAQ (reference sequence). CDR3 in amino acids: CASSQETGKAFF. The CDR3 DNA reads as TGTGCCAGCAGCCAGGAGACAGGGAAAGCTTTCTTT.

This clone came up once. The rearrangement joins TRBV18 to TRBJ1-2; 9 nucleotides match TRBD1. The V gene end was trimmed by 6 bases and the J gene end by 5 bases; junction bases not matched to a gene: 7. Germline CDR1 KGHSH, CDR2 LQKENI. This CDR3 contains 14 residues. The CDR3 DNA sequence: TGTGCCAGCTCCGACGCGGACAGGGGATATGGCTACACCTTC. Translation gives CASSDADRGYGYTF.

This clone was recorded only once. This chain joins TRBV5-1 and TRBJ2-7; TRBD2 agrees at 8 bases. The CDR3 consists of 15 residues. The trim removed 6 bases at V and 3 bases at J, leaving 11 bases unmatched. The germline gives CDR1 SGHRS, CDR2 YFSETQ. The CDR3 coding sequence is TGCGCCAGCAACACGGGGGGGCAGCTCTTCTACGAGCAGTACTTC. Translating it yields CASNTGGQLFYEQYF.

The V and J genes are TRBV2 and TRBJ2-5; D perhaps matches TRBD2 (5 bases). The CDR3 totals 15 residues. The V gene's germline CDR1 is SNHLY and CDR2 FYNNEI. V dropped 3 bases and J dropped 2 bases, with 13 bases sitting between them. The CDR3 nucleotides are TGTGCCAGCAGTGATGTTGTGGGCGGGCAAGAGACCCAGTACTTC. Encoded protein: CASSDVVGGQETQYF.